Below are 8 T cell receptor beta chains sequenced from a single sample in a study of T-cell memory formation after mild COVID-19 (dated by TCRdb to the early 2020s). The library was obtained by 5' RACE. Instrument used: Illumina NovaSeq 6000. In TCRdb, the public reads were trimmed at Q25 with fastp and aligned with MiXCR, with productive beta chains retained. Duplicate CDR3 protein sequences are folded into a single record with the most common DNA and genes. Recorded for this sample are roughly 100,000 distinct CDR3 sequences; about 14% of them occurred a single time. Together, the top ten hold 39% of the sample. The sample comprised PBMCs or a T cell subset sorted from them (not recorded which). The source of these receptors is a man aged 18 to 29 who had mild COVID-19 (a few samples of this study predate the infection). The sample titles of this study are shuffled in the database, so cell type and time point are left out; the donor was told from shared clones.

This chain joins TRBV27 and TRBJ2-3; possible D gene TRBD2, 5 bases. V lost 5 bases and J 2 bases, leaving 8 bases between the germline ends. Germline assignment: CDR1 MNHEY and CDR2 SMNVEV (reference sequence). The CDR3 runs to 13 residues. CDR3 protein: CASSDYDTDTQYF. CDR3 DNA sequence: TGTGCCAGCAGTGACTACGACACAGATACGCAGTATTTT.

The V call is TRBV13, the J call TRBJ2-1; a weak D match, TRBD2 (6 bases). The V gene lost 0 bases and the J gene lost 9 bases, with 15 bases spanning the gap. The CDR3 is 15 amino acids. Germline values: CDR1 PRHDT, CDR2 FYEKMQ (reference sequence). In nucleotides, the CDR3 is TGTGCCAGCAGCTTAGGCGGGACTGACGAGGGTGAGCAGTTCTTC. It codes for CASSLGGTDEGEQFF.

This chain links TRBV4-1 with TRBJ1-2; D remains ambiguous. Germline V gene data show CDR1 as MGHRA and CDR2 as YSYEKL. Trimming shortened V by 4 bases and J by 2 bases, and 8 bases separated the two germline ends. This CDR3 is built from 13 residues. CDR3 sequence reads: CASSLEENYGYTF. CDR3 DNA: TGCGCCAGCAGCCTTGAGGAAAACTATGGCTACACCTTC.

This clonotype was observed at least ten times. The chain recombines TRBV20-1 with TRBJ2-1; no definite D call. Germline CDR1 is DFQATT and CDR2 is SNEGSKA (reference sequence). Trimming left V 6 bases short and J 0 bases short, with 12 bases between. This CDR3 comprises 14 residues. Here the CDR3 DNA reads TGCAGTGCCCTGGCGCTGAGCTCCTACAATGAGCAGTTCTTC. Its translation is CSALALSSYNEQFF.

This rearrangement joins TRBV20-1 to TRBJ2-3; TRBD2 matches at 9 bases. The CDR3 is made up of 17 amino acids. With 3 bases clipped from V and 0 bases from J, the junction kept 10 bases outside the gene matches. Germline loops: CDR1 DFQATT, CDR2 SNEGSKA (reference sequence). The CDR3 DNA sequence: TGCAGTGCTAGCTCGGCGGGGGGGCCGTACAGCACAGATACGCAGTATTTT. Amino acid sequence: CSASSAGGPYSTDTQYF.

At least ten counts were recorded for this clonotype. The chain has TRBV19 and TRBJ2-1; 7 bases are shared with TRBD2. V trimming: 10 bases; J trimming: 0 bases; junction bases outside the gene matches: 9. Germline V gene data show CDR1 as LNHDA and CDR2 as SQIVND (reference sequence). The CDR3 covers 15 residues. The CDR3 spells CATEAGVSSYNEQFF. The CDR3 bases are TGTGCCACTGAGGCGGGGGTTAGCTCCTACAATGAGCAGTTCTTC.

There are a few counts of this clonotype. It is likely a read error, because the conserved phenylalanine at the end of the CDR3 is missing. The limits of the CDR3 on the DNA are not certain, so only TCRdb's listed CDR3 is given. This sequence joins TRBV3-2 and TRBJ2-7. TRBV3-2 is labeled a pseudogene. The CDR3 has 10 residues if both end residues are counted. The CDR3 sequence: CASSQERQGS.

This clonotype was detected only a few times. The chain couples TRBV12-5 to TRBJ1-2, with 8 bases matching TRBD1. The CDR3 spans 17 residues. Per germline, CDR1 LGHNT and CDR2 FRNRAP. Trimming took 2 bases from V and 4 from J; bases not matched to a gene: 12. The CDR3 bases are TGTGCTAGTGGTTTGACGATCGACAGGGGTATTTCCTATGGCTACACCTTC. It yields the protein CASGLTIDRGISYGYTF.